Below are 24 T cell receptor beta chains sequenced from a single sample in a study of tumor and adjacent non-tumor tissue in lung cancer. This sample's RNA came from whole unsorted tissue. The normal lung tissue was taken more than 3 cm from the tumor edge. The library came from three nested PCR rounds adapted from ARM-PCR protocols. MiXCR was run by TCRdb on the multiplex PCR reads, yielding one entry per CDR3 protein. The data show fewer than 90,000 distinct CDR3 sequences, more than 65% seen once. The sequencing input was distant non-tumor lung tissue. The receptors shown here come from a woman aged 45-65 years with non-small cell lung cancer.

This clonotype was detected ten times or more. This chain connects TRBV12-3 or TRBV12-4 to TRBJ2-5; no reliable D call. The V and J ends lost 6 bases and 0 bases respectively, with 14 bases between them. The CDR3 is 15 residues long. CDR3 nucleotides: TGTGCCAGCAGCCGTGACGACCCCAACCAAGAGACCCAGTACTTC. Translating gives CASSRDDPNQETQYF.

On this clonotype itself: At one boundary the junction diverges from the germline segment, which might be a read error. CDR3 DNA: TGTGCCAGCATCTTCTCCGGGACTAGAAACACCGGGGAGCTGCTTTTT. This codes for CASIFSGTRNTGELLF. The chain employs TRBV4-2 and TRBJ2-2, with TRBD2 identical over 8 bases. This CDR3 is 16 amino acids long. Germline V gives CDR1 LGHNA, CDR2 YNFKEQ.

This clonotype has only a few counts. One end of the junction fails to match germline, which may point to a read error. The rearrangement joins TRBV20-1 to TRBJ2-5, with 11 bases that match TRBD2. This CDR3 region has 16 residues. Looked up from germline, CDR1 is DFQATT and CDR2 is SNEGSKA (reference sequence). The CDR3 DNA reads as TGCAGTGTTAGAGGGACGACTAGCGGGAAGCAAGAGACCCAGTACTTC. This codes for CSVRGTTSGKQETQYF.

Note on this clonotype: Sequence at one end of the junction differs from germline and may be a read error. V gene TRBV12-3 or TRBV12-4 combines with J gene TRBJ1-5, with a weak D call TRBD1 (5 bases). This CDR3 spans 14 amino acids. The CDR3 here is CVSSLTTGGQSQHF. CDR3 sequence (DNA): TGTGTCAGCAGCCTGACAACCGGGGGTCAGTCCCAGCATTTT.

Concerning this clonotype itself: Lacking the conserved final phenylalanine or tryptophan, this CDR3 likely reflects a read error. The V call is TRBV11-1, the J call TRBJ2-6, with TRBD1 matching 7 bases. The CDR3 is 13 amino acids. V lost 10 bases to trimming and J lost 6 bases; unmatched junction nucleotides: 6. CDR1 is SGHAT, CDR2 FQDESV, per germline (reference sequence). This CDR3 reads CATSTGEANVLTL. CDR3 DNA: TGTGCCACCTCCACAGGGGAGGCCAACGTCCTGACTCTT.

The chain joins TRBV11-2 to TRBJ2-4; TRBD2 might be the D (6 bases). The CDR3 is 14 amino acids. Germline values: CDR1 SGHAT, CDR2 FQNNGV. Trimming took off 9 bases at V and 6 bases at J, with 18 bases between the two ends. The CDR3 DNA follows: TGTGCCAGTAGCCCCGGACTAACGGGAAACATTCAGTACTTC. It codes for CASSPGLTGNIQYF.

A word on this clonotype: A clone one base away is much larger, so this may be a read error. This chain connects TRBV24-1 to TRBJ1-5; D is undetermined. This CDR3 has 12 residues. Germline V gives CDR1 KGHDR, CDR2 SFDVKD. The CDR3 DNA follows: TGTGCCACCAGTACCGGCAATCAGCACCAGCATTTT. Its protein product is CATSTGNQHQHF.

In this sample, this clonotype turned up many times. The chain employs TRBV20-1 and TRBJ2-7; D is unclear. The CDR3 covers 10 residues. V lost 3 bases to trimming and J lost 3 bases, with 3 bases between them. CDR1 and CDR2 (germline): DFQATT, SNEGSKA (reference sequence). CDR3 residues: CSASNYEQYF. CDR3 DNA sequence: TGCAGTGCTAGTAACTACGAGCAGTACTTC.

This clonotype was seen only once. This rearrangement joins TRBV20-1 to TRBJ2-1, with 11 bases fitting TRBD2. This CDR3 is 13 amino acids long. Germline loops: CDR1 DFQATT, CDR2 SNEGSKA (reference sequence). V was clipped by 6 bases and J by 15 bases; unmatched bases: 13. CDR3 nucleotides: TGCAGTGCACCAACTAGCGGGAGTTCGGGGCTGTTCTTC. Its translation is CSAPTSGSSGLFF.

The rearrangement joins TRBV11-3 to TRBJ2-1; perhaps TRBD2 as D (5 bases). CDR1 SGHNT and CDR2 YENEEA come from the germline V gene. The CDR3 is 13 residues long. In DNA, the CDR3 is TGTGTCATCAGCTGGGCCCGGGAATCTGAGCAGTTCTTC. Translation: CVISWARESEQFF.

Turning to this clonotype: At one boundary the junction diverges from the germline segment, which might be a read error. The genes are TRBV12-3 or TRBV12-4 and TRBJ1-2; 8 bases align to TRBD1. The length of the CDR3 is 13 residues. This chain's CDR3 is CASTPGQDYGYTF. CDR3 bases: TGTGCCAGCACTCCGGGACAGGACTATGGATACACCTTC.

About this clonotype itself: At one end the junction does not follow the germline gene, possibly because of a read error. This rearrangement joins TRBV4-1 to TRBJ2-3; D could derive from TRBD1 or TRBD2 (5 bases each). The CDR3 loop spans 14 amino acids. Germline CDR1 reads MGHRA; CDR2 reads YSYEKL. CDR3 sequence (DNA): TGCGTCAGCAGCCAAACAGGAGGCACAGATACACAGTATTTT. It codes for CVSSQTGGTDTQYF.

This clonotype was found once. The chain carries TRBV6-1 and TRBJ2-7; maybe TRBD2 (6 bases). The CDR3 contains 15 residues. V was pared by 6 bases and J by 3 bases, with 18 bases between. CDR1 is MNHNS and CDR2 is SASEGT in the germline V gene. The CDR3 here is CASSTWTIGLYEQYF. CDR3 nucleotide sequence: TGTGCCAGCAGCACCTGGACTATCGGACTCTACGAGCAGTACTTC.

This chain joins TRBV12-3 or TRBV12-4 and TRBJ2-3; the match to TRBD1 covers 7 bases. J gave up 11 bases and V 5 bases, and 16 bases lay outside the gene matches. The CDR3 totals 15 residues. The CDR3 is CASSDRVEATCKQYF. The CDR3 DNA follows: TGTGCCAGCAGTGACAGGGTGGAGGCAACATGTAAGCAGTATTTT.

Comment on this clonotype: The junction does not match germline at one end; this may be a read error. The chain links TRBV11-3 to TRBJ2-1; the match to TRBD2 covers 8 bases. Germline CDR1 and CDR2: SGHNT and YENEEA. The CDR3 totals 17 residues. DNA of the CDR3: TGCGCCGGCAGCTTAGGGACTAGTGGAGTGTCCTACAATGAGCAGTTCTTC. This translates into CAGSLGTSGVSYNEQFF.

Concerning this clonotype: Since no conserved phenylalanine or tryptophan closes the CDR3, a read error is the likely cause. The chain recombines TRBV6-5 with TRBJ2-7, with a possible D match to TRBD1 (7 bases). The CDR3 covers 13 residues. Germline V CDR1 and CDR2: MNHEY, SVGAGI. V was pared by 8 bases and J by 9 bases, with 20 bases between. As DNA, the CDR3 is TGTGCCAGCTCGTTACAGGGGACTGGCGGGCAGTACCTC. This encodes CASSLQGTGGQYL.

The chain recombines TRBV10-3 with TRBJ2-7; D is perhaps TRBD1 or TRBD2 (6 bases each). CDR3 length: 18 residues. V was pared by 2 bases and J by 8 bases, with 28 bases between. From germline, CDR1 is ENHRY and CDR2 SYGVKD. CDR3 amino acids: CAISETLGPGRGQYKQYF. CDR3 sequence (DNA): TGTGCCATCAGTGAGACTTTGGGGCCCGGACGGGGGCAATATAAGCAGTACTTC.

This clonotype was detected only once. The chain carries TRBV28 and TRBJ2-1; D may be TRBD2 (6 bases). V shed 5 bases and J shed 4 bases, with 24 bases lying between them. Germline V gene data show CDR1 as MDHEN and CDR2 as SYDVKM. The CDR3 loop spans 18 amino acids. CDR3: CASSTTLGGGYRYNEQFF. CDR3 sequence (DNA): TGTGCCAGCAGTACCACGTTGGGGGGAGGATATAGATACAATGAGCAGTTCTTC.

This clonotype was observed at least ten times. This sequence joins TRBV24-1 and TRBJ1-1; no clear D gene. CDR3 length equals 14 residues. Trimming pared 7 bases from V and 2 bases from J, leaving 13 bases between. Germline V gives CDR1 KGHDR, CDR2 SFDVKD. DNA of the CDR3: TGTGCCACCAGGTCAAGGGCAGAAAACACTGAAGCTTTCTTT. Translating it yields CATRSRAENTEAFF.

V and J are TRBV21-1 and TRBJ1-1. TRBV21-1 is listed as a pseudogene. The CDR3 totals 10 residues. The CDR3 region has the DNA TGTGCCAGCAGCGACACTGAAGCTTTCTTT. Its translation: CASSDTEAFF.

Points on this clonotype: This could be a read error, since a much larger clone is one nucleotide away. The chain is built from TRBV20-1 and TRBJ2-3; 7 positions match TRBD2. Germline loops: CDR1 DFQATT, CDR2 SNEGSKA (reference sequence). CDR3 length: 12 amino acids. The CDR3 DNA is TGCAGTGCTGAGGGCCGGGGGGATAAGCAGTATTTT. Protein: CSAEGRGDKQYF.

This clonotype was recorded only once. One end of the junction varies from germline; a read error may be responsible. The rearrangement links TRBV11-3 to TRBJ2-1; tentatively, D is TRBD1 (6 bases). The CDR3 loop spans 15 amino acids. From germline, CDR1 is SGHNT and CDR2 YENEEA. The chain's CDR3 is CVSSNLDSSYNKQFF. The CDR3 DNA follows: TGTGTCAGCAGTAACCTGGACAGCTCCTACAATAAGCAGTTCTTC.

With respect to this clonotype: A read error may be the cause here, since a much bigger clone is one base away. The final CDR3 position lacks the conserved phenylalanine or tryptophan, pointing to a likely read error. The J gene is TRBJ1-1, the V gene TRBV7-8; D is ambiguous. The CDR3 length is 14 residues. Trimming stripped 2 bases from V and 2 bases from J, with 9 bases between. The germline V gene encodes CDR1 SGHVS and CDR2 FQNEAQ. The CDR3 DNA sequence: TGTGCCAGCAGCTTAAATCGGGGAAACACTGAAGCTTTCTCT. This sequence encodes CASSLNRGNTEAFS.

By share, this clonotype counts as medium-sized. The chain links TRBV29-1 to TRBJ2-5; 7 nucleotides align to TRBD1. The V gene's germline CDR1 is SQVTM and CDR2 ANQGSEA. Germline trimming cut 0 bases from V and 2 bases from J; bases unmatched to any gene: 9. The CDR3 has 16 residues. CDR3 DNA sequence: TGCAGCGTTGAAGATAGGGAGAGGGGGCTACAAGAGACCCAGTACTTC. This gives the protein CSVEDRERGLQETQYF.